These 25 T cell receptor beta chains share one sample of origin, sequenced in a study of blood T cell repertoires in COVID-19. Assay: immunoSEQ multiplex PCR; the TCRdb copy retains only in-frame clones and omits some. This table holds 430,000 or so clones, roughly 88% found once. The sequenced sample consisted of PBMCs or T cells enriched from blood (not recorded which). The source is a woman between 35 and 50 years old who had recovered from COVID-19.

The chain recombines TRBV29-1 with TRBJ2-7; possible D gene TRBD1, 5 bases. V lost 4 bases, J lost 3 bases, and 19 bases lay in between. This CDR3 contains 15 residues. CDR1 is SQVTM and CDR2 is ANQGSEA in the germline V gene. The CDR3 here is CSVARTSTPIYEQYF. The CDR3 DNA reads TGCAGCGTTGCCCGGACATCCACCCCTATCTACGAGCAGTACTTC.

A word on this clone: At one end the junction does not follow the germline gene, possibly because of a read error. The chain couples TRBV7-7 to TRBJ2-1, with 8 positions matching TRBD2. Germline CDR1 reads SSHAT; CDR2 reads FNYEAQ (reference sequence). The CDR3 is 15 residues long. The CDR3 region has the DNA TGTGCTAGCAGCTTAGTAGCGGGGACTTTGTATGAGCAGTTCTTC. Translation gives CASSLVAGTLYEQFF.

CDR3 DNA: TGCGCCAGCAGTGAGTCGGAGTTTCCCAATGAGCAGTTCTTC. It translates to CASSESEFPNEQFF. The rearrangement links TRBV10-1 to TRBJ2-1; D is ambiguous. Germline loops: CDR1 WNHNN, CDR2 SYGVQD (reference sequence). This CDR3 spans 14 amino acids. V was cut by 0 bases and J by 6 bases, with 9 bases left in between.

J is TRBJ2-3 and V is TRBV29-1, with a tentative D call TRBD1 (5 bases). V shed 5 bases and J shed 1 base, with 7 bases lying between them. Germline values: CDR1 SQVTM, CDR2 ANQGSEA. The CDR3 contains 12 residues. The CDR3 here is CSVPRGTDTQYF. CDR3 coding DNA: TGCAGCGTTCCCAGGGGCACAGATACGCAGTATTTT.

This chain uses TRBV27 with TRBJ1-4; 7 positions match TRBD1. This CDR3 is built from 16 residues. Looked up from germline, CDR1 is MNHEY and CDR2 is SMNVEV (reference sequence). The trim removed 5 bases at V and 5 bases at J, leaving 11 bases unmatched. DNA for the CDR3: TGTGCCAGCAGTAGCCGCACAGGGGCCGGGAATGAAAAACTGTTTTTT. Translation gives CASSSRTGAGNEKLFF.

The chain combines TRBV29-1 with TRBJ2-3; a weak D match, TRBD2 (6 bases). Trimming left V 8 bases short and J 0 bases short, with 12 bases between. CDR3 size: 13 residues. From germline, CDR1 is SQVTM and CDR2 ANQGSEA. The CDR3 is CSQGGTSTDTQYF. For the CDR3, the DNA is TGCAGCCAAGGTGGGACTAGCACAGATACGCAGTATTTT.

The chain recombines TRBV5-6 with TRBJ1-1; D unclear. Trimming cost V 0 bases and J 4 bases, with 10 bases left between them. The CDR3 is 14 amino acids. Per the germline V gene, CDR1 is SGHDT and CDR2 is YYEEEE. In nucleotides, the CDR3 is TGTGCCAGCAGCTTGGGGATTCGGGGCACTGAAGCTTTCTTT. Its protein is CASSLGIRGTEAFF.

The chain joins TRBV30 to TRBJ2-7, with D maybe TRBD1 (5 bases). Trimming stripped 3 bases from V and 0 bases from J, with 18 bases between. Germline V CDR1 and CDR2: GTSNPN, SVGIG (reference sequence). CDR3 length: 16 amino acids. In nucleotides, the CDR3 is TGTGCCTGGAGGCTGGGGCTGGGGCGGAGCTCCTACGAGCAGTACTTC. It specifies CAWRLGLGRSSYEQYF.

The CDR3 DNA reads TGTGCCAGCAGCCTCCCGATTGGGGGGGCGGGCACAGATACGCAGTATTTT. This sequence encodes CASSLPIGGAGTDTQYF. J is TRBJ2-3 and V is TRBV11-2; D is perhaps TRBD2 (7 bases). CDR3 length: 17 amino acids. Germline V CDR1 and CDR2: SGHAT, FQNNGV. V lost 5 bases, J lost 1 base, and 19 bases lay in between.

The V and J genes are TRBV28 and TRBJ1-5; 12 bases are shared with TRBD1. From germline, CDR1 is MDHEN and CDR2 SYDVKM. CDR3 length: 15 amino acids. The ends lost 6 bases at V and 6 bases at J; junction bases unmatched: 6. This chain's CDR3 is CASRSGTGGSQPQHF. The CDR3 region has the DNA TGTGCCAGCAGATCTGGGACAGGGGGCAGTCAGCCCCAGCATTTT.

The chain recombines TRBV15 with TRBJ1-5; 7 nucleotides line up with TRBD1. Looked up from germline, CDR1 is LNHNV and CDR2 is YYDKDF (reference sequence). The trim removed 0 bases at V and 1 base at J, leaving 6 bases unmatched. This CDR3 is built from 17 residues. CDR3 sequence (DNA): TGTGCCACCAGCAGAGATCCCACAGGGGTAAGCAATCAGCCCCAGCATTTT. Translation gives CATSRDPTGVSNQPQHF. The full variable domain, with the rest looked up from reference TRBV15 and TRBJ1-5, is DAMVIQNPRYQVTQFGKPVTLSCSQTLNHNVMYWYQQKSSQAPKLLFHYYDKDFNNEADTPDNFQSRRPNTSFCFLDIRSPGLGDTAMYLCATSRDPTGVSNQPQHFGDGTRLSIL.

There are a few counts of this clone. The CDR3 spells CAINREGTGELFF. For the CDR3, the DNA is TGTGCCATCAATCGGGAGGGCACCGGGGAGCTGTTTTTT. This rearrangement joins TRBV10-3 to TRBJ2-2; TRBD2 agrees at 8 bases. Per germline, CDR1 ENHRY and CDR2 SYGVKD. The length of the CDR3 is 13 residues. The trim removed 7 bases at V and 4 bases at J, leaving 2 bases unmatched.

This clone has a single count. This chain links TRBV19 with TRBJ1-1, with TRBD1 matching 7 bases. CDR3 length equals 17 residues. Germline CDR1 and CDR2: LNHDA and SQIVND (reference sequence). The V gene end was trimmed by 2 bases and the J gene end by 4 bases; junction bases not matched to a gene: 13. The CDR3 DNA reads as TGTGCCAGTAGTATACCCCCGGGAGGGGGCTCGGCCACTGAAGCTTTCTTT. Its translation is CASSIPPGGGSATEAFF.

The chain employs TRBV6-5 and TRBJ1-5, with D uncertain. V lost 0 bases to trimming and J lost 1 base, with 10 bases between them. This CDR3 has 16 residues. Germline CDR1 and CDR2: MNHEY and SVGAGI. The chain's CDR3 is CASSYSAAISNQPQHF. The CDR3 coding sequence is TGTGCCAGCAGTTACTCCGCGGCGATAAGCAATCAGCCCCAGCATTTT.

The chain employs TRBV3-1 (or the pseudogene TRBV3-2) and TRBJ1-5; maybe TRBD1 (6 bases). In germline, CDR1 is LGHDT, CDR2 YNNKEL (reference sequence). The CDR3 spans 14 residues. V lost 5 bases and J 2 bases, leaving 10 bases between the germline ends. The CDR3 DNA reads as TGTGCCAGCAGCACAGGGTTTGGCAATCAGCCCCAGCATTTT. Translated: CASSTGFGNQPQHF.

The rearrangement uses TRBV5-4 and TRBJ1-1, with 9 nucleotides matching TRBD1. The ends lost 5 bases at V and 1 base at J; junction bases unmatched: 3. The CDR3 is 14 amino acids. Germline lookup yields CDR1 SGHNT and CDR2 YYREEE (reference sequence). CDR3 residues: CASRRTGANTEAFF. The CDR3 DNA reads TGTGCCAGCAGGAGGACAGGGGCGAACACTGAAGCTTTCTTT.

The chain has TRBV12-5 and TRBJ1-1; D remains unclear. Trimming cost V 5 bases and J 2 bases, with 3 bases left between them. CDR1 and CDR2 from the germline V gene are LGHNT and FRNRAP. The CDR3 runs to 11 residues. The CDR3 here is CASGLNTEAFF. CDR3 nucleotides: TGTGCTAGTGGTCTCAACACTGAAGCTTTCTTT.

This CDR3 is CASKGQVRPNQPQHF. For the CDR3, the DNA is TGTGCCAGCAAGGGACAAGTAAGACCAAATCAGCCCCAGCATTTT. The chain couples TRBV2 to TRBJ1-5, with a possible D match to TRBD1 (6 bases). V was pared by 7 bases and J by 4 bases, with 17 bases between. This CDR3 has 15 amino acids. Looked up from germline, CDR1 is SNHLY and CDR2 is FYNNEI.

The rearrangement joins TRBV27 to TRBJ2-7; 9 bases map to TRBD1. This CDR3 comprises 14 residues. Trimming removed 7 bases from V and 6 bases from J; junction bases left unmatched: 10. The germline V gene has CDR1 MNHEY and CDR2 SMNVEV (reference sequence). The DNA of the CDR3 is TGTGCCAGCACTATAACAGGGGGCTGGGGCGAGCAGTACTTC. This encodes CASTITGGWGEQYF.

J is TRBJ2-7 and V is TRBV20-1; D might be TRBD1 (7 bases). V lost 3 bases and J 6 bases, leaving 18 bases between the germline ends. The CDR3 is 14 residues long. Germline V gene lookup returns CDR1 DFQATT and CDR2 SNEGSKA (reference sequence). The CDR3 protein is CSASNSGGFSEQYF. CDR3 DNA: TGCAGTGCTAGTAACTCAGGGGGGTTTAGCGAGCAGTACTTC.

The J gene is TRBJ1-5, the V gene TRBV21-1. TRBV21-1 is shown as a pseudogene. The CDR3 runs to 17 residues. CDR3 sequence (DNA): TGTGCCAGCAGCAAACGGGCCCGGACTATCGCATATCAGCCCCAGCATTTT. Amino acid sequence: CASSKRARTIAYQPQHF.

The genes are TRBV6-2 or TRBV6-3 and TRBJ2-5, with 9 bases matching TRBD1. Germline lookup yields CDR1 MNHEY and CDR2 SVGEGT. The V segment lost 5 bases and the J segment 5 bases; nucleotides outside the gene matches: 9. This CDR3 comprises 15 residues. In DNA, the CDR3 is TGTGCCAGCAGTCAGAACAGGGGGCGCGGGGAGACCCAGTACTTC. Amino acid sequence: CASSQNRGRGETQYF.

The chain recombines TRBV7-2 with TRBJ2-3; 8 bases are a match to TRBD2. CDR3 size: 15 residues. J lost 0 bases, V lost 5 bases, and 4 bases had no gene match. CDR1 is SGHTA, CDR2 FQGNSA, per germline. CDR3 in DNA: TGTGCCAGCAGCCCCTGGACTAGCAGCACAGATACGCAGTATTTT. Translated: CASSPWTSSTDTQYF.

V and J are TRBV9 and TRBJ1-2; TRBD1 agrees at 10 bases. V lost 0 bases, J lost 2 bases, and 4 bases stayed unmatched. Germline V gives CDR1 SGDLS, CDR2 YYNGEE. The CDR3 has 16 amino acids. CDR3 DNA sequence: TGTGCCAGCAGCGTAGCCCCGGGACAGGGGAACTATGGCTACACCTTC. It specifies CASSVAPGQGNYGYTF.

Only one count was recorded for this clone. The genes are TRBV19 and TRBJ2-5, with TRBD1 identical over 11 bases. The V gene's germline CDR1 is LNHDA and CDR2 SQIVND (reference sequence). CDR3 length: 18 residues. With 3 bases clipped from V and 5 bases from J, the junction kept 14 bases outside the gene matches. This chain's CDR3 is CASSIRWDRGSLGETQYF. CDR3 nucleotides: TGTGCCAGTAGTATTAGGTGGGACAGGGGGTCCCTCGGGGAGACCCAGTACTTC.